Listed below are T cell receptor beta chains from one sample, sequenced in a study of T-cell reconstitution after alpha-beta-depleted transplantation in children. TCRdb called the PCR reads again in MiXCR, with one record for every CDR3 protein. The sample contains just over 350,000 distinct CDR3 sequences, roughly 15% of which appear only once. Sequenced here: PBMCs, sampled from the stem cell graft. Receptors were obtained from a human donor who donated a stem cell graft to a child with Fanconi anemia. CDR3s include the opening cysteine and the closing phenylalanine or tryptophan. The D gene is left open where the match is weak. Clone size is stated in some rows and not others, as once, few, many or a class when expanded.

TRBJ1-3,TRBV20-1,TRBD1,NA,CSARDPSGRGKMAGNTIYF,TGCAGTGCTAGAGATCCCTCGGGCAGGGGGAAAATGGCTGGAAACACCATATATTTT
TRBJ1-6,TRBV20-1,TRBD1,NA,CSAPRDRGNNSPLHF,TGCAGTGCTCCCCGTGACAGGGGGAATAATTCACCCCTCCACTTT
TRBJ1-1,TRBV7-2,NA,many,CASSFEQVPNTEAFF,TGTGCCAGCAGCTTTGAACAGGTCCCCAACACTGAAGCTTTCTTT
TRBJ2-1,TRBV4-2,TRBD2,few,CASSQDGSGGPGEQFF,TGTGCCAGCAGCCAAGATGGGAGCGGGGGGCCAGGTGAGCAGTTCTTC
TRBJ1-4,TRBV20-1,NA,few,CKGGEGEKLFF,TGCAAAGGGGGTGAAGGTGAAAAACTGTTTTTT
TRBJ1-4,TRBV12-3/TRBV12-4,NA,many,CASSVRWFGGEKLFF,TGTGCCAGCAGTGTACGGTGGTTTGGCGGTGAAAAACTGTTTTTT
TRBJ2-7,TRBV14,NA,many,CASSQELGGAVPVQYF,TGTGCCAGCAGCCAAGAACTTGGGGGGGCCGTCCCAGTGCAGTACTTC
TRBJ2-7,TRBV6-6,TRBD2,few,CASTMGGEEYF,TGTGCCAGCACTATGGGAGGGGAGGAGTACTTC
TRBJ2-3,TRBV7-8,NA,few,CASSLAGQGPEGTQYF,TGTGCCAGCAGCTTAGCGGGGCAGGGACCCGAGGGTACGCAGTATTTT
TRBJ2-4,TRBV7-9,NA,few,CASSPATGLPQYF,TGTGCCAGCAGCCCCGCAACAGGACTTCCACAGTACTTC